This is a list of T cell receptor beta chains from one sample in a study of CD8 T cells in Susac syndrome. Using its own MiXCR run on the immunoSEQ multiplex PCR reads, TCRdb lists one record per CDR3 protein. Here the sample spans just over 150,000 distinct CDR3 sequences, 85% to 95% being singletons. Material: CD8+ T cells from PBMCs. The receptors here all came from a human donor with multiple sclerosis. CDR3s include the opening cysteine and the closing phenylalanine or tryptophan. D genes are given only for firm matches. Size is omitted from some rows. Given values are once, few, many or a class for expanded clones.

TRBJ1-6	TRBV4-2	-	-	TGTGCCAGCAGCCAAGGCCTCAGGGTAATTAATTCACCCCTCCACTTT	CASSQGLRVINSPLHF
TRBJ2-1	TRBV5-1	TRBD1	once	TGCGCCAGCAGCTTGGCTGTGACAGGGGGTTACAATGAGCAGTTCTTC	CASSLAVTGGYNEQFF
TRBJ1-4	TRBV25-1	-	once	TGTGCCAGCAGGGGGGGTGAAAAACTGTTTTTT	CASRGGEKLFF
TRBJ2-5	TRBV20-1	TRBD2	-	TGCAGTGCTAGGGTTCCTAGCGGGGGATACAAGGAGACCCAGTACTTC	CSARVPSGGYKETQYF
TRBJ2-3	TRBV7-9	-	-	TGTGCCAGCAGCCCGTCCCCAGCAGATACGCAGTATTTT	CASSPSPADTQYF
TRBJ1-2	TRBV11-2	-	-	TGTGCCAGCAGCTTAGTGTCGGATGGCTACACCTTC	CASSLVSDGYTF
TRBJ2-5	TRBV20-1	-	-	TGCAGTGCTAGAGAAGGGTCCCTACCCAAGACCCAGTACTTC	CSAREGSLPKTQYF
TRBJ1-6	TRBV4-3	-	-	TGCGCCAGCAGCCCCGGAAGCTCCTATAATTCACCCCTCCACTTT	CASSPGSSYNSPLHF
TRBJ1-2	TRBV11-2	-	-	TGTGCCAGCAGCTTGACAGCCTTCAACTATGGCTACACCTTC	CASSLTAFNYGYTF
TRBJ2-6	TRBV5-1	-	-	TGCGCCAGCAGCGTCGGTTACGCTGGGGCCAACGTCCTGACTTTC	CASSVGYAGANVLTF
TRBJ1-2	TRBV29-1	-	-	TGCAGCGTTGAAGAATTGAATGGCTACACCTTC	CSVEELNGYTF
TRBJ1-3	TRBV4-2	-	-	TGTGCCAGCAGCCAAGACCCACCAGATGAGGGCTCGGGAAACACCATATATTTT	CASSQDPPDEGSGNTIYF
TRBJ1-2	TRBV20-1	-	-	TGCAGTGCTAGAGATCGGGACAAGTATGGCTACACCTTC	CSARDRDKYGYTF
TRBJ1-3	TRBV15	-	-	TGTGCCACCAGCAGAGATCCGAACGGAGGTGGAAACACCATATATTTT	CATSRDPNGGGNTIYF
TRBJ2-6	TRBV25-1	TRBD1	-	TGTGCCAGCAGCTCACAGGGGACCGGGGCCAACGTCCTGACTTTC	CASSSQGTGANVLTF
TRBJ2-1	TRBV3-1	-	-	TGTGCCAGCAGCCAAATTAAGGGTTATGAGCAGTTCTTC	CASSQIKGYEQFF
TRBJ1-2	TRBV20-1	TRBD1	once	TGCAGTGCTAGAGATATTCGGCAGGGGGCCCCTACGAACTATGGCTACACCTTC	CSARDIRQGAPTNYGYTF
TRBJ2-7	TRBV2	-	-	TGTGCCAGCCAAGGACAGCGTCTGATCTTC	CASQGQRLIF
TRBJ1-4	TRBV7-9	-	once	TGTGCCAGCAGCTGGGATAATGAAAAACTGTTTTTT	CASSWDNEKLFF
TRBJ2-7	TRBV13	-	-	TGTGCCAGCAGCCCGGGGGAGGTAGCGTCCTACGAGCAGTACTTC	CASSPGEVASYEQYF
TRBJ1-1	TRBV10-3	-	-	TGTGCCATCAGTGTTAGAGCTGCCCTGAACACTGAAGCTTTCTTT	CAISVRAALNTEAFF
TRBJ1-6	TRBV9	-	-	TGTGCCAGCAGCGAAGGGGACACAAATTCACCCCTCCACTTT	CASSEGDTNSPLHF
TRBJ2-3	TRBV9	-	-	TGTGCCAGCAGCGAACACGGAACAACCACAGATACGCAGTATTTT	CASSEHGTTTDTQYF
TRBJ1-1	TRBV30	TRBD1	-	TGTGCCTGGCAAGACAGGGGTAGACGGACTGAAGCTTTCTTT	CAWQDRGRRTEAFF
TRBJ2-5	TRBV28	TRBD2	-	TGTGCCAGCAGAAAACCGGGACTACAGAAAGAGACCCAGTACTTC	CASRKPGLQKETQYF
TRBJ1-1	TRBV28	-	-	TGTGCCAGCAGTTTAAGGAGCACGGAGGGTCGGGGGGCTTTCTTT	CASSLRSTEGRGAFF
TRBJ2-2	TRBV29-1	TRBD1	-	TGCAGCGTTGAAGAAGGCACAGGGGTCGGGGAGCTGTTTTTT	CSVEEGTGVGELFF
TRBJ1-2	TRBV7-8	TRBD1	-	TGTGCCAGCACCCCCAGAGGAGACAGGGTCTATGGCTACACCTTC	CASTPRGDRVYGYTF
TRBJ2-5	TRBV6-5	-	-	TGTGCCAGCAGCCGAGGGGGTTTTGGAGAGACCCAGTACTTC	CASSRGGFGETQYF
TRBJ2-3	TRBV27	-	once	TGTGCCAGCAGTTTAGATCGGGGGGCGGGGGATACGCAGTATTTT	CASSLDRGAGDTQYF
TRBJ2-1	TRBV30	-	-	TGTGCCTGGAGTGCCCGGGGACCGAATGAGCAGTTCTTC	CAWSARGPNEQFF
TRBJ2-5	TRBV20-1	-	-	TGCAGTGCTAGAGAGGGGGGCCCCCGGACGACCCAGTACTTC	CSAREGGPRTTQYF
TRBJ2-7	TRBV7-6	-	-	TGTGCCAGCAGCTTACTTTCAGGGCTTTACGAGCAGTACTTC	CASSLLSGLYEQYF
TRBJ2-7	TRBV20-1	-	-	TGCAGTGCTAGAGAGGAAGCCGACAGCTCCTACGAGCAGTACTTC	CSAREEADSSYEQYF
TRBJ2-7	TRBV25-1	TRBD2	-	TGTGCCAGCAGTGAGCGGGGGAGCTCCTACGAGCAGTACTTC	CASSERGSSYEQYF
TRBJ2-7	TRBV9	TRBD1	few	TGTGCCAGCAGCGTAGGTGACAGGGCCTACGAGCAGTACTTC	CASSVGDRAYEQYF
TRBJ1-2	TRBV20-1	-	-	TGCAGTGCTAGAGAGGTCGCCGTTTATGGCTACACCTTC	CSAREVAVYGYTF
TRBJ2-1	TRBV20-1	TRBD2	-	TGCAGTGCTACTAGCGGGGGCTGGGACAATGAGCAGTTCTTC	CSATSGGWDNEQFF
TRBJ1-1	TRBV12-3/TRBV12-4	TRBD1	once	TGTGCCAGCAGTACACAGGGGGTGAACACTGAAGCTTTCTTT	CASSTQGVNTEAFF
TRBJ1-2	TRBV20-1	-	-	TGCAGTGCTAGAGATCCCGGGGCTCCTCTCGGCTACACCTTC	CSARDPGAPLGYTF
TRBJ2-6	TRBV20-1	-	-	TGCAGTGCTAGTACTGGGGCCAACGTCCTGACTTTC	CSASTGANVLTF
TRBJ1-5	TRBV23-1	TRBD1	-	TGCGCCAGCAGTCGGCCCGGGACAGGGCTAACTTATAGCAATCAGCCCCAGCATTTT	CASSRPGTGLTYSNQPQHF
TRBJ1-2	TRBV29-1	-	once	TGCAGCGCCTCTCTTAGGGATGACTACGCCTTC	CSASLRDDYAF
TRBJ2-4	TRBV23-1	-	-	TGCGCCAGCAGTCAATCTAGGCCGGGGGCGCGAGGAAGGGACATTCAGTACTTC	CASSQSRPGARGRDIQYF
TRBJ1-1	TRBV2	TRBD1	-	TGTGCCAGCCGACAGGGATTGTGGAACACTGAAGCTTTCTTT	CASRQGLWNTEAFF
TRBJ2-1	TRBV9	-	-	TGTGCCAGCAGCGGTCCCAGGGTCGAAGAGCAGTTCTTC	CASSGPRVEEQFF
TRBJ2-1	TRBV2	-	-	TGTGCCAGCAGTCGGGTCGGACACAATGAGCAGTTCTTC	CASSRVGHNEQFF
TRBJ2-7	TRBV7-8	-	-	TGTGCCAGCAGCCCCATATGGGGTGTTCCACTCGAGCAGTACTTC	CASSPIWGVPLEQYF
TRBJ1-2	TRBV29-1	TRBD1	-	TGCAGCGCCATCGGACAGGGTCCTAACTATGGCTACACCTTC	CSAIGQGPNYGYTF
TRBJ2-3	TRBV12-3/TRBV12-4	-	-	TGTGCCAGCAGTACCATTTCTAGCACAGATACGCAGTATTTT	CASSTISSTDTQYF
TRBJ2-2	TRBV29-1	-	-	TGCAGCGTTCCTACCACAGAAGGTTACACCGGGGAGCTGTTTTTT	CSVPTTEGYTGELFF
TRBJ2-1	TRBV12-3/TRBV12-4	TRBD1	-	TGTGCCAGCAGTCCCGGGACAGGGGGCTCCTACAATGAGCAGTTCTTC	CASSPGTGGSYNEQFF
TRBJ1-1	TRBV19	-	once	TGTGCCAGTACCCCCGGGACAGAAGCTTTCTTT	CASTPGTEAFF